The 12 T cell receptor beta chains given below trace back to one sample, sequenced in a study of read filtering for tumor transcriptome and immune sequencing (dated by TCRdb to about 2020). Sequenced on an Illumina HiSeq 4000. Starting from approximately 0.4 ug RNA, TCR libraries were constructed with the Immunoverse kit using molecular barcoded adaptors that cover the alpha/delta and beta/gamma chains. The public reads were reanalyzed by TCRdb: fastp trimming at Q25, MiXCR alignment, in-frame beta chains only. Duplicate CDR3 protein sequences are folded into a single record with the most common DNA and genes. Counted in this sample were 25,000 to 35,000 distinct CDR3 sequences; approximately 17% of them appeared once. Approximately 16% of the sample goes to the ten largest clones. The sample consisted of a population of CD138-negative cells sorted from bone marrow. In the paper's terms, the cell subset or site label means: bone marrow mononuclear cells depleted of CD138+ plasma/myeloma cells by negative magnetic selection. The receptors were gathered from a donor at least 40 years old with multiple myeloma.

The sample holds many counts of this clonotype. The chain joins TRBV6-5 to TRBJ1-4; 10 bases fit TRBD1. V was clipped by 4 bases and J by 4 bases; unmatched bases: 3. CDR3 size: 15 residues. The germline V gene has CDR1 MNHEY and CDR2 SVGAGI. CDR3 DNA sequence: TGTGCCAGCAGTTGGACAGGGGGGGATAATGAAAAACTGTTTTTT. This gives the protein CASSWTGGDNEKLFF.

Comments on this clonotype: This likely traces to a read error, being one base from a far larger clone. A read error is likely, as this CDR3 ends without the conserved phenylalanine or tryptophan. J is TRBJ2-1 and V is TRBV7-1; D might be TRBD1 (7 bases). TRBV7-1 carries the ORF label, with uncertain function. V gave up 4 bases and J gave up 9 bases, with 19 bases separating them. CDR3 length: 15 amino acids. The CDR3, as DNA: TGTGCCAGCAGCTTAGTTGGAGGGGGCGAAGTTGAGCAGTTCATC. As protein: CASSLVGGGEVEQFI.

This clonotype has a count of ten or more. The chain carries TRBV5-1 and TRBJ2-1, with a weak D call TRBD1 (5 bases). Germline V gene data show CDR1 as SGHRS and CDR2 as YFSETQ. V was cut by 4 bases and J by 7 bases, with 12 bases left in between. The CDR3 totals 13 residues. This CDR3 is CASSAGRDNEQFF. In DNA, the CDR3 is TGCGCCAGCAGCGCCGGCAGGGATAATGAGCAGTTCTTC.

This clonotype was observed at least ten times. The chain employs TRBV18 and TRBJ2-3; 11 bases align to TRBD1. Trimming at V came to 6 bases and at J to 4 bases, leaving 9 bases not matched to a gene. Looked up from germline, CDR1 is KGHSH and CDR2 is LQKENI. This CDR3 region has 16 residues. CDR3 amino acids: CASSNTPGQGADTQYF. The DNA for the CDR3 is TGTGCCAGCTCGAACACGCCGGGACAGGGGGCAGATACGCAGTATTTT.

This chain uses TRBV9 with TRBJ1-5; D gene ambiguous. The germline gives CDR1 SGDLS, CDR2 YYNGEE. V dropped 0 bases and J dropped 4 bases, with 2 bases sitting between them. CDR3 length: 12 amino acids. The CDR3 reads CASSVGNQPQHF. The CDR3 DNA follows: TGTGCCAGCAGCGTAGGGAATCAGCCCCAGCATTTT.

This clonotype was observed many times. CDR3: CASSYGTGGQETQYF. CDR3 DNA sequence: TGTGCCAGCAGCTATGGGACAGGAGGGCAAGAGACCCAGTACTTC. The genes are TRBV28 and TRBJ2-5; TRBD1 agrees at 8 bases. CDR3 size: 15 residues. V was clipped by 6 bases and J by 2 bases; unmatched bases: 8. The germline V gene encodes CDR1 MDHEN and CDR2 SYDVKM.

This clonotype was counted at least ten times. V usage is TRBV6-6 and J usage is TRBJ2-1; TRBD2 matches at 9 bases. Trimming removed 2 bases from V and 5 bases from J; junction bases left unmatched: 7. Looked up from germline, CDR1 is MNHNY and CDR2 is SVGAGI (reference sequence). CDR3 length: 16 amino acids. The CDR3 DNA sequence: TGTGCCAGCAGTTACGGTGTGACTAGCGGAAACAATGAGCAGTTCTTC. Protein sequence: CASSYGVTSGNNEQFF.

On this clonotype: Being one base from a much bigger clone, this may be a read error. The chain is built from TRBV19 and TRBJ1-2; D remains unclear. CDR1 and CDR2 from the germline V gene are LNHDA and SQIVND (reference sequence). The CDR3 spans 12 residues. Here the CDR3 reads CASSKTDFGCTF. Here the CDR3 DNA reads TGTGCCAGTAGTAAAACAGATTTTGGCTGCACCTTC.

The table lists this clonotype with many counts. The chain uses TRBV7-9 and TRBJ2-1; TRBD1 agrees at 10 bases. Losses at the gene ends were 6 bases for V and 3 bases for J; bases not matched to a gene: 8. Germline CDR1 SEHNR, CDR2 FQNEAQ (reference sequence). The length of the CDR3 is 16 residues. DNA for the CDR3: TGTGCCAGCAGTATCCGGGGACAGGGGAACTACAATGAGCAGTTCTTC. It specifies CASSIRGQGNYNEQFF.

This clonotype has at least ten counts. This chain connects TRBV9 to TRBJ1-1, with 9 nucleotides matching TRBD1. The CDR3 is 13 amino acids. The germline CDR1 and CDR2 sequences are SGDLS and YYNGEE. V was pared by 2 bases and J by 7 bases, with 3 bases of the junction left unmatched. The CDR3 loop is CASSVDRGNEAFF. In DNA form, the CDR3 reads TGTGCCAGCAGCGTGGACAGGGGTAATGAAGCTTTCTTT.

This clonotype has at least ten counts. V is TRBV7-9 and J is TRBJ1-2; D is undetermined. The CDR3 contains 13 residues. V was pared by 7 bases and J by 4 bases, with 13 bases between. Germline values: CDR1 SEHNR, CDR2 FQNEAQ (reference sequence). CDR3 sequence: CASTLPQSYGYTF. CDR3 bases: TGTGCCAGCACCCTCCCCCAGAGCTATGGCTACACCTTC.

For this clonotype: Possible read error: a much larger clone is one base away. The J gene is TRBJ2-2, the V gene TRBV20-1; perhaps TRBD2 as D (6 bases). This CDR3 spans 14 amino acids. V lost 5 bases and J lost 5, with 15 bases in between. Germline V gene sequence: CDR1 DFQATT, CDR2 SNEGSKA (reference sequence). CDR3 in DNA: TGCAGTGCTGGAGGGCAGGCGTGGACCGGGGAGCTGTTTTTT. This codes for CSAGGQAWTGELFF.